This T cell receptor (beta chain) originates from a study of Tregs in tolerant kidney transplant recipients. Measured with immunoSEQ multiplex PCR; TCRdb has only the in-frame clones, and not every one. The sample comprises roughly 15,000 clones, around 80% of which are singletons, and approximately 1.5% rests with the top ten. The CDR3 spans 13 residues. The germline V and J ends were trimmed by 8 bases and 14 bases, with 19 bases remaining between them. Germline CDR1 reads MNHNY; CDR2 reads SVGAGI (reference sequence). The chain joins TRBV6-6 to TRBJ1-6; D is unresolved. Sample: Tregs from blood, taken before the transplant. This receptor was obtained from a human donor who received a combined kidney and bone marrow transplant. CDR3 bases: TGTGCCAGCTCCCCCGCGGTAGTTCCCACCCTCCACTTT. It yields the protein CASSPAVVPTLHF.